Each of the 5 T cell receptor beta chains below was sequenced from the same sample in a study of T cell responses to AZD1222 COVID-19 vaccine. Using immunoSEQ multiplex PCR, the repertoire was profiled, and TCRdb retains in-frame clones only, with some absent. The sample carries some 150,000 clones, just over 85% recorded once. The source material was peripheral blood, sampled 28 days after the second AZD1222 dose. These receptors originate from an adult who received the AZD1222 COVID-19 vaccine.

This clone was found once. CDR3 residues: CASSLEGGLLRGTQYF. The CDR3 DNA reads TGTGCCAGCAGCTTAGAGGGGGGACTTCTAAGAGGGACCCAGTACTTC. The chain carries TRBV7-8 and TRBJ2-5; possibly TRBD1 or TRBD2 for D (6 bases each). V lost 1 base and J lost 7, with 19 bases in between. The CDR3 is 16 residues long. The V gene's germline CDR1 is SGHVS and CDR2 FQNEAQ.

The J gene is TRBJ1-2, the V gene TRBV5-8; tentatively, D is TRBD1 (6 bases). V was shortened by 0 bases and J by 0 bases, with 6 bases between the two germline ends. Germline-derived CDR1 and CDR2 are SGHTS and YDEGEE. The CDR3 is made up of 14 amino acids. In nucleotides, the CDR3 is TGTGCCAGCAGCTTGGGGACAGCTAACTATGGCTACACCTTC. Translated, it gives CASSLGTANYGYTF.

This chain joins TRBV7-2 and TRBJ2-7; 8 bases line up with TRBD1. CDR3 length: 14 amino acids. Germline values: CDR1 SGHTA, CDR2 FQGNSA. V gave up 6 bases and J gave up 3 bases; unmatched junction bases: 7. CDR3 coding DNA: TGTGCCAGCAGGCGCGTGACAGGGGTCTACGAGCAGTACTTC. Its protein product is CASRRVTGVYEQYF.

The chain links TRBV28 to TRBJ2-7; no clear D gene. The CDR3 is made up of 13 amino acids. The V end lost 3 bases, the J end lost 7 bases, and 13 bases lay between the germline ends. CDR1 and CDR2 from the germline V gene are MDHEN and SYDVKM. The CDR3 protein is CASSFGPPPEQYF. CDR3 coding DNA: TGTGCCAGCAGTTTTGGGCCTCCTCCGGAGCAGTACTTC.

This sequence joins TRBV6-1 and TRBJ2-1; 12 bases are shared with TRBD2. V lost 4 bases to trimming and J lost 4 bases; unmatched junction nucleotides: 5. The CDR3 is made up of 16 amino acids. The germline CDR1 and CDR2 sequences are MNHNS and SASEGT. The CDR3 sequence is CASSGLAGANYNEQFF. CDR3 sequence (DNA): TGTGCCAGCAGTGGACTAGCGGGAGCTAATTACAATGAGCAGTTCTTC.